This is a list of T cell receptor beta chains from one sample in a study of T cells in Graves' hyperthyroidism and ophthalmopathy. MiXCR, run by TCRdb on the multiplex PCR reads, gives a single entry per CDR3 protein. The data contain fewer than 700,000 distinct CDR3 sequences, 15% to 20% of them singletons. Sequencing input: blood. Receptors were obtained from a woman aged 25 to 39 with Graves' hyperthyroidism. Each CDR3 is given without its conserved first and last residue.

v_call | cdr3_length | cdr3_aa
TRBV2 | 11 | ASSDKMTEAEY
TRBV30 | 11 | AWRATGNGEQY
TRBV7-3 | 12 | ASSKPRQIGELF
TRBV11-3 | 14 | ASSPWTSGNTGELF
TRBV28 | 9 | ASNPGTEAF
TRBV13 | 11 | ASGDRAKNIQY
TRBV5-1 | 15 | ASSFVMRTSGNNEQF
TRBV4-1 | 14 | ASSQTSGQGTYEQY
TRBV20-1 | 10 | SARQEKKEAF
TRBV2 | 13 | ASTRDTATNEKLF
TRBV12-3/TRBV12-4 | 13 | ASSLAGLLQETQY
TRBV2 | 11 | ASSEGENYGYT
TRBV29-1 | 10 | SVELQGEEQY
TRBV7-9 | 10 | ASSPTSGNPF
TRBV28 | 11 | ASSSPLAPGYT
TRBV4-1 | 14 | ASSQDGRGGQETQY
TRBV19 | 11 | ASSLQGNSPLH
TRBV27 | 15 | ASSLSPRGLIDYEQY
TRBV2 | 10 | ATTVYTDTQY
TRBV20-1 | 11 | SATWPRTYEQY
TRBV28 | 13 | ASRGWGQGTGGYT
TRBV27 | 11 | ASSRTSWNEQY
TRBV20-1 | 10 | SARQGARAAF
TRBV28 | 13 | ASSLPGRINSPLH
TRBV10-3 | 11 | AIKDRNNSPLH
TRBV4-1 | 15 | ASSQGIGGSGRYGQY
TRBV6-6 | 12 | ASSYTGYNQPQH
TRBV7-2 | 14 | ASSLLAGGQYNEQF
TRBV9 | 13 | ASSLGAGQGNEQY
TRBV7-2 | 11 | ASSLSQIETQY
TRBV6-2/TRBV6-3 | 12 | ASSPRTGQETQY
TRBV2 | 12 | ASSVSTDTGELF
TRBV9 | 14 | ASSASGHRSYNEQF
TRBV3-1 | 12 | ASTLGQSNQPQH
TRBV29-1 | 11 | SVELAVTGELF
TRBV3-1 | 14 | ASSQVGLADNNEQF
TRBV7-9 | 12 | ASSPGDGLYEQY
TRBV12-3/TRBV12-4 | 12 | ASRPSEGTDTQY
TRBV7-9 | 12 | ASSLGRGQFEAF
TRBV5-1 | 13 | ASADTTDSSTEAF
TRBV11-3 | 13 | ASSVVGNLDTEAF
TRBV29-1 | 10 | SVEEGGTEAF
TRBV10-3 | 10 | AISEPSDTQY
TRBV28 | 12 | ATQRTGGANEQF
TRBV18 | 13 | ASSLKEPFRNEQF
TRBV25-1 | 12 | ASSEPSSSYGYT
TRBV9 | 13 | ASSAPAGGENEQF
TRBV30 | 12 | AWNSGLGTDTQY